This is a list of T cell receptor beta chains from one sample in a study of post-analysis software for immune sequencing data. TCRdb re-called the PCR reads with MiXCR, one entry per CDR3 protein. The table has 750,000 to 950,000 distinct CDR3 sequences, roughly half seen once. The sequenced sample was blood. Receptors originate from a girl aged 5-17 years with multiple sclerosis. Both conserved end residues are part of each CDR3. The D gene is left open where the match is weak. A clone size is listed for some rows: how often the clone was seen (once, few, many), or a class if it is expanded.

d_gene: NA
v_gene: TRBV6-1
abundance: NA
j_gene: TRBJ2-5
CDR3aa: CASSAGIQETQYF
CDR3nt: TGTGCCAGCAGTGCTGGGATCCAAGAGACCCAGTACTTC

d_gene: NA
v_gene: TRBV14
abundance: NA
j_gene: TRBJ2-1
CDR3aa: CASSQGSTVYNEQFF
CDR3nt: TGTGCCAGCAGCCAAGGGTCCACCGTATACAATGAGCAGTTCTTC

d_gene: NA
v_gene: TRBV6-1
abundance: NA
j_gene: TRBJ1-2
CDR3aa: CASSAREGGYGYTF
CDR3nt: TGTGCCAGCAGTGCACGGGAGGGCGGCTATGGCTACACCTTC

d_gene: NA
v_gene: TRBV5-5
abundance: few
j_gene: TRBJ2-3
CDR3aa: CASTPAPGGVTDTQYF
CDR3nt: TGTGCCAGCACCCCGGCCCCCGGAGGGGTCACAGATACGCAGTATTTT

d_gene: NA
v_gene: TRBV12-3/TRBV12-4
abundance: many
j_gene: TRBJ1-2
CDR3aa: CASSLDRGRDGYTF
CDR3nt: TGTGCCAGCAGTTTGGATCGGGGTCGGGATGGCTACACCTTC

d_gene: NA
v_gene: TRBV5-5
abundance: NA
j_gene: TRBJ2-3
CDR3aa: CASSIGPRTDTQYF
CDR3nt: TGTGCCAGCAGCATCGGCCCCCGCACAGATACGCAGTATTTT

d_gene: NA
v_gene: TRBV7-3
abundance: NA
j_gene: TRBJ2-4
CDR3aa: CASSPVGENIQYF
CDR3nt: TGTGCCAGCAGCCCCGTCGGGGAAAACATTCAGTACTTC

d_gene: NA
v_gene: TRBV3-1
abundance: many
j_gene: TRBJ2-1
CDR3aa: CASSQEMVDNEQFF
CDR3nt: TGTGCCAGCAGCCAAGAAATGGTTGACAATGAGCAGTTCTTC

d_gene: NA
v_gene: TRBV7-9
abundance: few
j_gene: TRBJ2-7
CDR3aa: CASSLVQESSYEQYF
CDR3nt: TGTGCCAGCAGCTTAGTGCAGGAGAGCTCCTACGAGCAGTACTTC

d_gene: TRBD2
v_gene: TRBV7-6
abundance: few
j_gene: TRBJ2-1
CDR3aa: CASSLGLAGDLYNEQFF
CDR3nt: TGTGCCAGCAGCTTAGGACTAGCGGGGGACCTCTACAATGAGCAGTTCTTC

d_gene: TRBD1
v_gene: TRBV29-1
abundance: NA
j_gene: TRBJ2-7
CDR3aa: CSVVARDRGSYEQYF
CDR3nt: TGCAGCGTTGTGGCCCGGGACAGGGGCTCCTACGAGCAGTACTTC

d_gene: NA
v_gene: TRBV19
abundance: NA
j_gene: TRBJ1-1
CDR3aa: CASSIIGQYLVNTEAFF
CDR3nt: TGTGCCAGTAGTATAATCGGACAGTACCTAGTGAACACTGAAGCTTTCTTT

d_gene: TRBD2
v_gene: TRBV7-9
abundance: NA
j_gene: TRBJ2-5
CDR3aa: CASSLAQTSGTDTQETQYF
CDR3nt: TGTGCCAGCAGCTTAGCGCAAACTAGCGGCACAGATACCCAAGAGACCCAGTACTTC

d_gene: TRBD2
v_gene: TRBV10-3
abundance: NA
j_gene: TRBJ2-1
CDR3aa: CAISESQPLAGVYNEQFF
CDR3nt: TGTGCCATCAGTGAGTCCCAACCCTTAGCGGGAGTCTACAATGAGCAGTTCTTC

d_gene: NA
v_gene: TRBV5-1
abundance: NA
j_gene: TRBJ2-7
CDR3aa: CASSSHASTGRYEQYF
CDR3nt: TGCGCCAGCAGCTCCCATGCATCGACAGGCCGCTACGAGCAGTACTTC

d_gene: NA
v_gene: TRBV12-5
abundance: NA
j_gene: TRBJ2-7
CDR3aa: CASGLAPYEQYF
CDR3nt: TGTGCTAGTGGTTTGGCACCCTACGAGCAGTACTTC

d_gene: NA
v_gene: TRBV12-3/TRBV12-4
abundance: NA
j_gene: TRBJ2-1
CDR3aa: CASSLGFSTGDEQFF
CDR3nt: TGTGCCAGCAGTTTAGGTTTCAGTACGGGTGATGAGCAGTTCTTC

d_gene: NA
v_gene: TRBV5-1
abundance: NA
j_gene: TRBJ2-5
CDR3aa: CASSFREKETQYF
CDR3nt: TGCGCCAGCAGCTTCCGGGAGAAAGAGACCCAGTACTTC

d_gene: NA
v_gene: TRBV2
abundance: NA
j_gene: TRBJ2-7
CDR3aa: CASLRGGGYYEQYF
CDR3nt: TGTGCCAGCCTCCGGGGCGGGGGCTACTACGAGCAGTACTTC

d_gene: TRBD1
v_gene: TRBV9
abundance: NA
j_gene: TRBJ2-5
CDR3aa: CASSGDRLQETQYF
CDR3nt: TGTGCCAGCAGCGGGGACAGACTCCAAGAGACCCAGTACTTC

d_gene: NA
v_gene: TRBV12-3/TRBV12-4
abundance: once
j_gene: TRBJ1-1
CDR3aa: CASSLNQGTEAFF
CDR3nt: TGTGCCAGCAGTTTAAATCAGGGCACTGAAGCTTTCTTT

d_gene: NA
v_gene: TRBV3-1
abundance: once
j_gene: TRBJ1-1
CDR3aa: CASSQKNAGTEAFF
CDR3nt: TGTGCCAGCAGCCAAAAGAATGCGGGTACTGAAGCTTTCTTT

d_gene: NA
v_gene: TRBV20-1
abundance: NA
j_gene: TRBJ2-7
CDR3aa: CSAISGRPYEQYF
CDR3nt: TGCAGTGCCATCAGCGGTAGACCCTACGAGCAGTACTTC

d_gene: TRBD1
v_gene: TRBV14
abundance: NA
j_gene: TRBJ1-3
CDR3aa: CASSSPSGQGAGTIYF
CDR3nt: TGTGCCAGCAGCTCACCCTCCGGACAGGGCGCCGGCACCATATATTTT

d_gene: TRBD2
v_gene: TRBV6-1
abundance: NA
j_gene: TRBJ2-5
CDR3aa: CASTKSGGALETQYF
CDR3nt: TGTGCCAGCACGAAAAGCGGGGGGGCTTTGGAGACCCAGTACTTC

d_gene: TRBD2
v_gene: TRBV7-9
abundance: NA
j_gene: TRBJ2-1
CDR3aa: CASTPLLPVLAGSNEQFF
CDR3nt: TGTGCCAGCACACCCCTCCTTCCCGTACTAGCGGGGAGCAATGAGCAGTTCTTC

d_gene: NA
v_gene: TRBV3-1
abundance: NA
j_gene: TRBJ1-5
CDR3aa: CASSQDVFRDQPQHF
CDR3nt: TGTGCCAGCAGCCAAGATGTGTTCAGGGATCAGCCCCAGCATTTT

d_gene: TRBD2
v_gene: TRBV6-5
abundance: NA
j_gene: TRBJ2-1
CDR3aa: CASSYRPTRGTILPSSYNEQFF
CDR3nt: TGTGCCAGCAGTTACAGGCCCACCCGGGGGACTATCCTCCCTAGCTCCTACAATGAGCAGTTCTTC

d_gene: NA
v_gene: TRBV7-2
abundance: NA
j_gene: TRBJ1-6
CDR3aa: CASSSRRGNNSPLHF
CDR3nt: TGTGCCAGCAGCTCACGCAGGGGCAATAATTCACCCCTCCACTTT

d_gene: NA
v_gene: TRBV10-3
abundance: NA
j_gene: TRBJ2-1
CDR3aa: CAISDRVGTNEQFF
CDR3nt: TGTGCCATCAGTGACAGGGTGGGTACCAATGAGCAGTTCTTC

d_gene: NA
v_gene: TRBV29-1
abundance: few
j_gene: TRBJ1-2
CDR3aa: CSVAAQTYGYTF
CDR3nt: TGCAGCGTTGCTGCACAGACCTATGGCTACACCTTC

d_gene: TRBD1
v_gene: TRBV25-1
abundance: NA
j_gene: TRBJ2-7
CDR3aa: CASSGWTGSYEQYF
CDR3nt: TGTGCCAGCAGTGGTTGGACAGGGTCCTACGAGCAGTACTTC

d_gene: TRBD2
v_gene: TRBV5-1
abundance: few
j_gene: TRBJ2-1
CDR3aa: CASSLEGRGGLSSYNEQFF
CDR3nt: TGCGCCAGCAGCTTGGAGGGAAGGGGAGGGTTGAGCTCCTACAATGAGCAGTTCTTC

d_gene: NA
v_gene: TRBV2
abundance: NA
j_gene: TRBJ2-5
CDR3aa: CASSEWIEETQYF
CDR3nt: TGTGCCAGCAGTGAATGGATTGAAGAGACCCAGTACTTC

d_gene: TRBD2
v_gene: TRBV7-6
abundance: NA
j_gene: TRBJ2-5
CDR3aa: CASSLAGAGDFQETQYF
CDR3nt: TGTGCCAGCAGCTTAGCCGGAGCGGGAGACTTTCAAGAGACCCAGTACTTC

d_gene: NA
v_gene: TRBV10-3
abundance: NA
j_gene: TRBJ1-1
CDR3aa: CAIRTQGNTEAFF
CDR3nt: TGTGCCATCAGGACCCAGGGGAACACTGAAGCTTTCTTT

d_gene: NA
v_gene: TRBV6-5
abundance: few
j_gene: TRBJ2-7
CDR3aa: CASSYGQLGYEQYF
CDR3nt: TGTGCCAGCAGTTACGGCCAGTTAGGCTACGAGCAGTACTTC

d_gene: NA
v_gene: TRBV7-9
abundance: few
j_gene: TRBJ2-6
CDR3aa: CASSLGHGWRANVLTF
CDR3nt: TGTGCCAGCAGCTTAGGGCACGGGTGGCGGGCCAACGTCCTGACTTTC

d_gene: TRBD1
v_gene: TRBV30
abundance: NA
j_gene: TRBJ1-2
CDR3aa: CAWARDRAHGYTF
CDR3nt: TGTGCCTGGGCCCGGGACAGGGCCCATGGCTACACCTTC

d_gene: NA
v_gene: TRBV5-5
abundance: NA
j_gene: TRBJ1-2
CDR3aa: CASSPHFLGPDGYTF
CDR3nt: TGTGCCAGCAGCCCACACTTTTTGGGGCCTGATGGCTACACCTTC

d_gene: NA
v_gene: TRBV20-1
abundance: once
j_gene: TRBJ2-5
CDR3aa: CSANLAEETQYF
CDR3nt: TGCAGTGCTAACCTCGCGGAAGAGACCCAGTACTTC

d_gene: NA
v_gene: TRBV6-6
abundance: NA
j_gene: TRBJ1-1
CDR3aa: CASSYGQYTEAFF
CDR3nt: TGTGCCAGCAGTTACGGACAGTACACTGAAGCTTTCTTT

d_gene: TRBD2
v_gene: TRBV6-5
abundance: few
j_gene: TRBJ2-5
CDR3aa: CASSPWTSKVETQYF
CDR3nt: TGTGCCAGCAGTCCTTGGACTAGCAAAGTGGAGACCCAGTACTTC

d_gene: TRBD1
v_gene: TRBV20-1
abundance: few
j_gene: TRBJ2-5
CDR3aa: CSARRDSLTETQYF
CDR3nt: TGCAGTGCTAGAAGGGACAGCCTCACCGAGACCCAGTACTTC

d_gene: TRBD1
v_gene: TRBV15
abundance: few
j_gene: TRBJ2-4
CDR3aa: CATSRDRGTKNIQYF
CDR3nt: TGTGCCACCAGTAGGGACAGGGGAACCAAAAACATTCAGTACTTC